The sequence of this T cell receptor (beta chain) was determined in a study of cytomegalovirus exposure and HLA in healthy donors. The germline V gene encodes CDR1 SGHNT and CDR2 YYREEE (reference sequence). V was trimmed by 5 bases and J by 3 bases, leaving 20 bases between them. The CDR3 runs 16 residues. This clone was recorded once. The primer mix had 60 Vbeta and 13 Jbeta primers. The repertoire was sequenced with immunoSEQ multiplex PCR; TCRdb's copy has only in-frame clones and lacks some. In the table there are about 200,000 clones, 82% of which are singletons. This rearrangement joins TRBV5-4 to TRBJ1-2; no clear D. The sample was PBMCs. This TCR derives from a middle-aged woman in good health and CMV-seronegative. The CDR3 DNA sequence: TGTGCCAGCAGGGGGTTAATCCGGGAGTTCGACTATGGCTACACCTTC. Translated, it gives CASRGLIREFDYGYTF.